The 19 T cell receptor beta chains presented below share a single source sample, sequenced in a study of a mutant IDH1 vaccine in newly diagnosed glioma (dated by TCRdb to the early 2020s). The library came from the immunoSEQ multiplex PCR assay. TCRdb limited this immuneACCESS table to in-frame rearrangements with V and J called. A share of clones is missing; checked studies link under half to unresolved V genes, and the rest is unexplained. In all, the sample holds tens of thousands of clones, and about 81% of those were seen once. 8.9% of the sample is taken by the ten largest. Which antigens these TCRs recognize remains unknown. In light of the paper, this sample's time point label describes: week 47, end of study. Each vaccine dose, consisting of 300 ug of a 20-mer mutant IDH1 peptide in Montanide, was administered subcutaneously with topical imiquimod. The sample here was PBMCs, taken from a glioma patient whose treatment included an IDH1 peptide vaccine. These receptors originate from a man aged 40-49 years with glioma.

This sequence joins TRBV11-2 and TRBJ1-1; D unresolved. V was pared by 0 bases and J by 4 bases, with 6 bases between. Germline loops: CDR1 SGHAT, CDR2 FQNNGV. The length of the CDR3 is 13 residues. The CDR3 DNA sequence: TGTGCCAGCAGCTTAGAGCTTGTCACTGAAGCTTTCTTT. Translation: CASSLELVTEAFF.

This clone was detected once. This chain connects TRBV5-6 to TRBJ2-5; 9 bases are a match to TRBD1. The V gene's germline CDR1 is SGHDT and CDR2 YYEEEE. The CDR3 sequence is 16 residues long. Unmatched junction bases numbered 10, after V lost 1 base and J lost 6 bases. The CDR3 is CASSLPLTGGGQTQYF. The CDR3 DNA sequence: TGTGCCAGCAGCTTGCCCCTAACAGGGGGCGGACAGACCCAGTACTTC.

The chain has TRBV6-4 and TRBJ2-2; D is unresolved. Trimming pared 2 bases from V and 3 bases from J, leaving 4 bases between. Germline V CDR1 and CDR2: MRHNA, SNTAGT. CDR3 length: 13 residues. The CDR3 coding sequence is TGTGCCAGCAGTGACAGGGACACCGGGGAGCTGTTTTTT. This sequence encodes CASSDRDTGELFF.

The rearrangement uses TRBV5-1 and TRBJ2-5, with 7 bases fitting TRBD1. The germline V gene encodes CDR1 SGHRS and CDR2 YFSETQ. V lost 0 bases, J lost 1 base, and 3 bases stayed unmatched. The CDR3 loop spans 15 amino acids. CDR3 nucleotides: TGCGCCAGCAGCTTGGACACAGGGGCCCAAGAGACCCAGTACTTC. The encoded protein is CASSLDTGAQETQYF.

V usage is TRBV10-3 and J usage is TRBJ2-7; 10 bases are shared with TRBD2. The CDR3 covers 13 residues. The V gene end was trimmed by 3 bases and the J gene end by 7 bases; junction bases not matched to a gene: 3. Germline V lookup: CDR1 ENHRY, CDR2 SYGVKD. The CDR3 region is CAISDLAGAEQYF. The CDR3 DNA reads TGTGCCATCAGTGACCTAGCGGGGGCGGAGCAGTACTTC.

This clone has only a few counts. CDR3 region: CAIGTSGETQYF. CDR3 nucleotide sequence: TGTGCCATCGGGACTAGCGGTGAGACCCAGTACTTC. The J gene is TRBJ2-5, the V gene TRBV7-6; 11 nucleotides agree with TRBD2. Germline V gene data show CDR1 as SGHVS and CDR2 as FNYEAQ. This CDR3 has 12 amino acids. V was clipped by 10 bases and J by 5 bases; unmatched bases: 3.

The chain uses TRBV2 and TRBJ2-7; D gene uncertain. The germline V gene encodes CDR1 SNHLY and CDR2 FYNNEI. V was shortened by 8 bases and J by 2 bases, with 10 bases between the two germline ends. The CDR3 covers 12 residues. Written as DNA, the CDR3 is TGTGCCAGCTACTACCCACCCTACGAGCAGTACTTC. It encodes CASYYPPYEQYF.

The chain carries TRBV12-5 and TRBJ1-3; no clear D. Germline V lookup: CDR1 LGHNT, CDR2 FRNRAP. Trimming removed 6 bases at V and 4 bases at J, with 4 bases between. The CDR3 sequence is 11 residues long. CDR3 protein: CASGTGNTIYF. In DNA form, the CDR3 reads TGTGCTAGTGGGACCGGAAACACCATATATTTT. The variable domain in full, with the rest retrieved from reference TRBV12-5 and TRBJ1-3, is DARVTQTPRHKVTEMGQEVTMRCQPILGHNTVFWYRQTMMQGLELLAYFRNRAPLDDSGMPKDRFSAEMPDATLATLKIQPSEPRDSAVYFCASGTGNTIYFGEGSWLTVV.

This rearrangement joins TRBV11-3 to TRBJ1-2, with 8 positions matching TRBD1. Germline V gives CDR1 SGHNT, CDR2 YENEEA. The J segment lost 4 bases and the V segment lost 5 bases, leaving 9 bases of the junction unmatched. The CDR3 totals 15 residues. The CDR3: CASSHRSGQGYGYTF. CDR3 nucleotide sequence: TGTGCCAGCAGCCACCGTTCCGGACAGGGCTATGGCTACACCTTC.

The gene calls are TRBV14 and TRBJ2-1; 9 bases align to TRBD1. This CDR3 spans 16 amino acids. Germline V lookup: CDR1 SGHDN, CDR2 FVKESK. V dropped 4 bases and J dropped 7; count of bases not matched to a gene: 11. CDR3 bases: TGTGCCAGCAGCCCTTCCCCGGGACAGGGATGGAATGAGCAGTTCTTC. Protein product: CASSPSPGQGWNEQFF.

CDR3 coding DNA: TGTGCCAGCAGGCCCTGGAGCACAGATACGCAGTATTTT. Protein sequence: CASRPWSTDTQYF. The gene calls are TRBV6-5 and TRBJ2-3; D is uncertain. Germline V gives CDR1 MNHEY, CDR2 SVGAGI. The CDR3 consists of 13 residues. The germline V and J ends were trimmed by 6 bases and 0 bases, with 7 bases remaining between them.

The V call is TRBV15, the J call TRBJ2-3; TRBD2 aligns across 8 bases. The CDR3 covers 16 residues. In germline, CDR1 is LNHNV, CDR2 YYDKDF (reference sequence). V shed 6 bases and J 0 bases; nucleotides not matched to a gene: 8. CDR3 amino acids: CATSPGGRSSTDTQYF. Here the CDR3 DNA reads TGTGCCACCAGTCCTGGCGGGAGGTCTAGCACAGATACGCAGTATTTT. Complete variable domain (other parts from reference TRBV15 and TRBJ2-3): DAMVIQNPRYQVTQFGKPVTLSCSQTLNHNVMYWYQQKSSQAPKLLFHYYDKDFNNEADTPDNFQSRRPNTSFCFLDIRSPGLGDTAMYLCATSPGGRSSTDTQYFGPGTRLTVL.

V usage is TRBV14 and J usage is TRBJ2-3; D might be TRBD2 (6 bases). This CDR3 has 15 amino acids. Per the germline V gene, CDR1 is SGHDN and CDR2 is FVKESK. V dropped 3 bases and J dropped 4 bases, with 14 bases sitting between them. The CDR3 DNA reads TGTGCCAGCAGCCATGTGACTAGGCGGGCAGATACGCAGTATTTT. This translates into CASSHVTRRADTQYF.

The chain recombines TRBV19 with TRBJ2-5, with 7 bases lining up with TRBD2. The J segment lost 4 bases and the V segment lost 5 bases, leaving 16 bases of the junction unmatched. The CDR3 extends over 17 amino acids. Germline CDR1 and CDR2: LNHDA and SQIVND (reference sequence). In DNA, the CDR3 is TGTGCCAGTAGTCCGAGGGGCTCGGGAGGCCAAAGAGAGACCCAGTACTTC. Translated: CASSPRGSGGQRETQYF.

This clone was observed once. The chain has TRBV7-8 and TRBJ1-1; tentatively, D is TRBD1 (6 bases). The CDR3 is 15 residues long. The germline V gene encodes CDR1 SGHVS and CDR2 FQNEAQ. V gave up 5 bases and J gave up 0 bases, with 13 bases separating them. The CDR3 is CASSDLGGVNTEAFF. The DNA of the CDR3 is TGTGCCAGCAGCGACCTAGGGGGGGTGAACACTGAAGCTTTCTTT.

This chain uses TRBV30 with TRBJ2-3; a weak D match, TRBD1 (5 bases). Germline lookup yields CDR1 GTSNPN and CDR2 SVGIG (reference sequence). V gave up 0 bases and J gave up 12 bases, with 16 bases separating them. This CDR3 contains 13 residues. The CDR3 DNA reads as TGTGCCTGGAGTGTATACACCAAGCAGGGACAGTATTTT. It yields the protein CAWSVYTKQGQYF.

The rearrangement joins TRBV18 to TRBJ1-3; TRBD1 aligns across 8 bases. This CDR3 contains 18 residues. Germline V gives CDR1 KGHSH, CDR2 LQKENI. The ends lost 3 bases at V and 0 bases at J; junction bases unmatched: 10. The CDR3 bases are TGTGCCAGCTCACCGCAGGGACAGGCGACACTCTCTGGAAACACCATATATTTT. Encoded protein: CASSPQGQATLSGNTIYF.

This clone was counted only a few times. The chain joins TRBV7-9 to TRBJ2-7, with D maybe TRBD2 (6 bases). V shed 1 base and J shed 2 bases, with 15 bases lying between them. CDR1 SEHNR and CDR2 FQNEAQ come from the germline V gene (reference sequence). This CDR3 is 16 amino acids long. The CDR3 bases are TGTGCCAGCAGCTTAGGTGGAGGGACCTTAACCTACGAGCAGTACTTC. This translates into CASSLGGGTLTYEQYF.

The genes are TRBV10-1 and TRBJ1-2, with a tentative D call TRBD1 (5 bases). Between the trimmed V and J ends, which lost 2 bases and 8 bases, there was a span of 12 bases. The length of the CDR3 is 13 residues. Germline lookup yields CDR1 WNHNN and CDR2 SYGVQD (reference sequence). The CDR3 loop is CASSEGREGGYTF. For the CDR3, the DNA is TGCGCCAGCAGTGAGGGCAGGGAAGGCGGCTACACCTTC.